Below are 10 T cell receptor beta chains sequenced from a single sample in a study of blood T cells in healthy people across ages. Next came a second PCR, run for about 7 to 12 cycles, which used a sample-barcoded 5' primer along with a J-beta primer mix. TCRdb reanalysed the 5' RACE reads using MiXCR and keeps one entry per CDR3 protein. The sample shows approximately 800,000 distinct CDR3 sequences, approximately 53% of them seen only once. Sequencing was carried out using blood. The receptors originated from a man aged 35 to 55 in good health.

The chain employs TRBV9 and TRBJ2-3; 7 nucleotides match TRBD2. The CDR3 is made up of 16 amino acids. With V trimmed by 5 bases and J by 0 bases, 9 bases remained unmatched. The germline gives CDR1 SGDLS, CDR2 YYNGEE. CDR3 bases: TGTGCCAGCAGTGGACCAGCGGGGAGCAGCACAGATACGCAGTATTTT. Translated, it gives CASSGPAGSSTDTQYF.

V is TRBV18 and J is TRBJ2-3, with a tentative D call TRBD1 (5 bases). CDR1 is KGHSH and CDR2 is LQKENI in the germline V gene. V lost 8 bases, J lost 2 bases, and 17 bases lay in between. The CDR3 totals 15 residues. CDR3 coding DNA: TGTGCCAGCCAACCAAGGGGCAGCTACACAGATACGCAGTATTTT. Amino acids: CASQPRGSYTDTQYF.

This sequence joins TRBV7-9 and TRBJ2-7, with D maybe TRBD1 (6 bases). The CDR3 has 14 residues. Germline V gene sequence: CDR1 SEHNR, CDR2 FQNEAQ (reference sequence). Trimming stripped 3 bases from V and 3 bases from J, with 12 bases between. The CDR3 nucleotides are TGTGCCAGCAGCTTCCCAGGGGCCCGCTACGAGCAGTACTTC. It yields the protein CASSFPGARYEQYF.

CDR3 DNA sequence: TGCAGTGCTAGGAGAGGGGGCTACACCTTC. Translation gives CSARRGGYTF. The chain employs TRBV20-1 and TRBJ1-2; D gene uncertain. With 3 bases removed from V and 8 bases from J, the gap between germline ends came to 7 bases. The length of the CDR3 is 10 residues. CDR1 and CDR2 (germline): DFQATT, SNEGSKA (reference sequence).

This clonotype has a handful of counts. Just one base apart from a much larger clone, this may be a read error. The chain has TRBV5-5 and TRBJ2-1; unclear D gene. Germline V CDR1 and CDR2: SGHKS, YYEKEE (reference sequence). Trimming removed 4 bases from V and 9 bases from J, with 17 bases in between. The CDR3 consists of 14 residues. CDR3 loop: CASSVRADGTEQFF. The DNA for the CDR3 is TGTGCCAGCAGCGTCCGGGCAGACGGTACTGAGCAGTTCTTC.

CDR3: CASSAGLAGPQETQYF. In DNA form, the CDR3 reads TGTGCCAGCAGCGCGGGACTAGCGGGGCCACAAGAGACCCAGTACTTC. The chain has TRBV7-9 and TRBJ2-5; TRBD2 aligns across 13 bases. V trimming: 5 bases; J trimming: 2 bases; junction bases outside the gene matches: 5. The CDR3 sequence is 16 residues long. Germline V gives CDR1 SEHNR, CDR2 FQNEAQ (reference sequence).

This chain joins TRBV12-3 or TRBV12-4 and TRBJ2-7; tentative D call: TRBD2 (6 bases). Trimming took off 5 bases at V and 7 bases at J, with 15 bases between the two ends. The length of the CDR3 is 13 residues. The CDR3 DNA sequence: TGTGCCAGCAGTGCGGCGGGGTATAATGAGCAGTACTTC. Encoded protein: CASSAAGYNEQYF.

The chain combines TRBV10-2 with TRBJ1-4; D gene uncertain. V lost 4 bases and J lost 6, with 3 bases in between. This CDR3 is built from 11 residues. The germline V gene encodes CDR1 WSHSY and CDR2 SAAADI. CDR3 sequence: CASSVDEKLFF. As DNA, the CDR3 is TGCGCCAGCAGTGTTGATGAAAAACTGTTTTTT.

With regard to this clonotype: A much larger clone sits a single nucleotide away, making a read error possible. The chain couples TRBV6-1 to TRBJ2-5; D is undetermined. This CDR3 has 14 residues. Germline values: CDR1 MNHNS, CDR2 SASEGT. V was pared by 4 bases and J by 4 bases, with 13 bases between. CDR3 coding DNA: TGTGCCAGCAGTGGACAAACGATACTAGAGACCCAGTACTTC. Translated, it gives CASSGQTILETQYF.

This chain uses TRBV10-3 with TRBJ2-2, with D perhaps being TRBD1 or TRBD2 (5 bases each). With 3 bases removed from V and 0 bases from J, the gap between germline ends came to 8 bases. Germline CDR1 is ENHRY and CDR2 is SYGVKD. The CDR3 loop spans 15 amino acids. Here the CDR3 reads CAISDGTANTGELFF. CDR3 DNA: TGTGCCATCAGTGACGGGACGGCGAACACCGGGGAGCTGTTTTTT.